Below, 24 T cell receptor beta chains from the same sample are listed, as sequenced in a study of cytomegalovirus exposure and HLA in healthy donors. PCR was performed using 60 Vbeta and 13 Jbeta primers. Repertoires were generated with immunoSEQ multiplex PCR, while TCRdb's copy carries only in-frame clones and drops some. The data hold 150,000 to 200,000 clones, with 75% to 90% observed a single time. Sequencing input: PBMCs. Every receptor here comes from a boy aged 2 to 10 in good health and CMV-seronegative.

The rearrangement uses TRBV2 and TRBJ1-1; D is ambiguous. Germline V CDR1 and CDR2: SNHLY, FYNNEI. Trimming cost V 7 bases and J 2 bases, with 8 bases left between them. The CDR3 is 12 amino acids. The CDR3 loop is CASTRSNTEAFF. The CDR3 bases are TGTGCCAGCACTCGGTCCAACACTGAAGCTTTCTTT.

The gene calls are TRBV6-5 and TRBJ1-1, with 9 bases matching TRBD1. The CDR3 is 14 amino acids. In germline, CDR1 is MNHEY, CDR2 SVGAGI. After removal of 5 bases from V and 5 bases from J, the junction contained 6 bases not matched to a gene. The CDR3 DNA is TGTGCCAGCAGTGACCGGGACAGGGAGACTGAAGCTTTCTTT. Translated, it gives CASSDRDRETEAFF.

The chain uses TRBV5-1 and TRBJ1-1; D is ambiguous. From germline, CDR1 is SGHRS and CDR2 YFSETQ. The V end was cut by 0 bases, the J end by 0 bases, with 9 bases between. The CDR3 loop spans 15 amino acids. CDR3 sequence: CASSLGRVMNTEAFF. CDR3 nucleotides: TGCGCCAGCAGCTTGGGGAGGGTAATGAACACTGAAGCTTTCTTT.

This chain connects TRBV6-1 to TRBJ1-4, with D maybe TRBD1 (5 bases). This CDR3 is built from 15 residues. Germline CDR1 and CDR2: MNHNS and SASEGT. Trimming took off 4 bases at V and 3 bases at J, with 12 bases between the two ends. The CDR3 sequence is CASSGQIGANEKLFF. The CDR3 DNA reads TGTGCCAGCAGTGGACAGATAGGGGCTAATGAAAAACTGTTTTTT.

This chain joins TRBV2 and TRBJ1-5; tentatively, D is TRBD1 (6 bases). Germline-derived CDR1 and CDR2 are SNHLY and FYNNEI. V lost 6 bases to trimming and J lost 3 bases, with 12 bases between them. The CDR3 runs 14 residues. CDR3 in amino acids: CASSADRPNQPQHF. For the CDR3, the DNA is TGTGCCAGCAGCGCCGACAGGCCCAATCAGCCCCAGCATTTT.

The chain joins TRBV28 to TRBJ2-5; TRBD2 agrees at 8 bases. CDR1 is MDHEN and CDR2 is SYDVKM in the germline V gene. This CDR3 contains 17 residues. Trimming at V came to 1 base and at J to 1 base, leaving 8 bases not matched to a gene. CDR3 DNA: TGTGCCAGCAGTTTATTAGTCTCTAGCGGGCCCCAAGAGACCCAGTACTTC. Protein sequence: CASSLLVSSGPQETQYF.

The rearrangement links TRBV19 to TRBJ1-2; D is unclear. Germline V gene data show CDR1 as LNHDA and CDR2 as SQIVND (reference sequence). The V and J ends lost 2 bases and 3 bases respectively, with 4 bases between them. The CDR3 totals 12 residues. The CDR3 spells CASSIRDYGYTF. The CDR3 nucleotides are TGTGCCAGTAGTATACGGGACTATGGCTACACCTTC.

The chain uses TRBV6-1 and TRBJ2-1, with a possible D match to TRBD1 (6 bases). With 5 bases removed from V and 10 bases from J, the gap between germline ends came to 15 bases. The CDR3 sequence is 13 residues long. The germline V gene has CDR1 MNHNS and CDR2 SASEGT. The CDR3 loop reads CASSWGLEVEQFF. CDR3 DNA sequence: TGTGCCAGCAGTTGGGGGCTCGAAGTGGAGCAGTTCTTC.

The chain uses TRBV2 and TRBJ2-7; D is possibly TRBD2 (5 bases). The ends were cut back, 5 bases at V and 1 base at J, with 12 bases in the middle. Germline-derived CDR1 and CDR2 are SNHLY and FYNNEI. The CDR3 is 14 residues long. The CDR3 coding sequence is TGTGCCAGCAGTAGTCAGCGGTTATCCTACGAGCAGTACGTC. Its translation: CASSSQRLSYEQYV.

The rearrangement joins TRBV29-1 to TRBJ1-1; D is unresolved. This CDR3 contains 15 residues. Germline loops: CDR1 SQVTM, CDR2 ANQGSEA. The V end lost 4 bases, the J end lost 1 base, and 16 bases lay between the germline ends. In DNA, the CDR3 is TGCAGCGTTGGATCAACCCTGGGAGCGAACACTGAAGCTTTCTTT. Protein: CSVGSTLGANTEAFF. Drawing the rest from reference TRBV29-1 and TRBJ1-1, the complete variable domain is SAVISQKPSRDICQRGTSLTIQCQVDSQVTMMFWYRQQPGQSLTLIATANQGSEATYESGFVIDKFPISRPNLTFSTLTVSNMSPEDSSIYLCSVGSTLGANTEAFFGQGTRLTVV.

This chain links TRBV30 with TRBJ2-1; no clear D gene. Germline V gene lookup returns CDR1 GTSNPN and CDR2 SVGIG (reference sequence). The CDR3 has 19 amino acids. V was pared by 3 bases and J by 0 bases, with 24 bases between. CDR3 loop: CAWRGPSATRVSSYNEQFF. CDR3 bases: TGTGCCTGGAGAGGCCCAAGTGCCACCCGGGTCAGCTCCTACAATGAGCAGTTCTTC.

The chain recombines TRBV28 with TRBJ2-5; the match to TRBD2 covers 7 bases. CDR3 size: 15 residues. V shed 6 bases, J shed 5 bases, and the junction held 12 bases outside the gene matches. Germline V gene sequence: CDR1 MDHEN, CDR2 SYDVKM. This CDR3 is CASSPLGGWLETQYF. The DNA for the CDR3 is TGTGCCAGCAGCCCCCTGGGGGGGTGGTTGGAGACCCAGTACTTC.

The V and J genes are TRBV7-2 and TRBJ2-5, with TRBD1 as a possible D gene (5 bases). Germline V gene data show CDR1 as SGHTA and CDR2 as FQGNSA. V lost 5 bases, J lost 5 bases, and 12 bases lay in between. This CDR3 has 13 residues. In DNA form, the CDR3 reads TGTGCCAGCAGCCCGACCAGGGTGGAGACCCAGTACTTC. Translated, it gives CASSPTRVETQYF.

The genes are TRBV7-9 and TRBJ1-4, with 9 bases lining up with TRBD1. The CDR3 is made up of 14 amino acids. Germline-derived CDR1 and CDR2 are SEHNR and FQNEAQ (reference sequence). The V segment lost 5 bases and the J segment 7 bases; nucleotides outside the gene matches: 5. CDR3 loop: CASSQGQGGEKLFF. In nucleotides, the CDR3 is TGTGCCAGCAGCCAGGGACAGGGTGGTGAAAAACTGTTTTTT.

This rearrangement joins TRBV9 to TRBJ2-1; 7 bases match TRBD2. Germline V gene data show CDR1 as SGDLS and CDR2 as YYNGEE. The length of the CDR3 is 15 residues. The V segment lost 0 bases and the J segment 4 bases; nucleotides outside the gene matches: 4. DNA of the CDR3: TGTGCCAGCAGCGTAGTCCTAGCGGCGTACAATGAGCAGTTCTTC. It encodes CASSVVLAAYNEQFF.

DNA for the CDR3: TGTGCCAGCAGTGTAACAGGGGTCTTGGAAAAACTGTTTTTT. This gives the protein CASSVTGVLEKLFF. The chain employs TRBV2 and TRBJ1-4; 7 bases agree with TRBD1. Per the germline V gene, CDR1 is SNHLY and CDR2 is FYNNEI. This CDR3 region has 14 residues. V gave up 4 bases and J gave up 8 bases; unmatched junction bases: 7.

For the CDR3, the DNA is TGTGCCAGCAGCCCTAGGGGACTAGCTAGAGACCAGTACTTC. Amino acid sequence: CASSPRGLARDQYF. The gene calls are TRBV7-9 and TRBJ2-5; TRBD2 matches at 9 bases. The CDR3 has 14 amino acids. Germline loops: CDR1 SEHNR, CDR2 FQNEAQ (reference sequence). J was trimmed by 10 bases and V by 5 bases; bases with no gene match: 11.

This chain links TRBV28 with TRBJ2-3, with TRBD1 as a possible D gene (6 bases). CDR1 and CDR2 (germline): MDHEN, SYDVKM. V lost 3 bases and J 5 bases, leaving 9 bases between the germline ends. The CDR3 covers 13 residues. The DNA of the CDR3 is TGTGCCAGCAGTTTCCAGGGGAAAGATACGCAGTATTTT. This translates into CASSFQGKDTQYF.

This rearrangement joins TRBV29-1 to TRBJ2-5; D may be TRBD2 (6 bases). V gave up 5 bases and J gave up 5 bases, with 15 bases separating them. This CDR3 has 13 amino acids. The germline CDR1 and CDR2 sequences are SQVTM and ANQGSEA. Written as DNA, the CDR3 is TGCAGCGTTACATTAGGTGCGGGGGAGACCCAGTACTTC. Amino acids: CSVTLGAGETQYF.

In nucleotides, the CDR3 is TGTGCCAGCAGTTACCGGTCAGGGGGCCCCTACGAGCAGTACTTC. Its protein product is CASSYRSGGPYEQYF. The J gene is TRBJ2-7, the V gene TRBV6-5; 8 nucleotides agree with TRBD1. The CDR3 runs to 15 residues. V dropped 2 bases and J dropped 2; count of bases not matched to a gene: 5. Germline V gene sequence: CDR1 MNHEY, CDR2 SVGAGI.

This clone showed up just once. The genes are TRBV6-1 and TRBJ2-7; D is unclear. Germline V lookup: CDR1 MNHNS, CDR2 SASEGT. This CDR3 contains 11 residues. V lost 6 bases to trimming and J lost 3 bases, with 6 bases between them. The CDR3 spells CASRVGYEQYF. The CDR3 nucleotides are TGTGCCAGCAGGGTCGGCTACGAGCAGTACTTC.

CDR3 sequence (DNA): TGTGCCAGCAGCACTCCACAGGGGGTGCCCTACGAGCAGTACTTC. Translated: CASSTPQGVPYEQYF. The chain links TRBV5-6 to TRBJ2-7; TRBD1 aligns across 8 bases. The CDR3 is made up of 15 amino acids. V dropped 4 bases and J dropped 2; count of bases not matched to a gene: 8. Germline lookup yields CDR1 SGHDT and CDR2 YYEEEE.

The rearrangement joins TRBV6-4 to TRBJ2-1; 9 bases fit TRBD2. The germline CDR1 and CDR2 sequences are MRHNA and SNTAGT. CDR3 size: 18 residues. V was pared by 0 bases and J by 0 bases, with 6 bases of the junction left unmatched. CDR3 nucleotide sequence: TGTGCCAGCAGTGACTCTGGTAGCGGGGGAAGCTCCTACAATGAGCAGTTCTTC. Protein product: CASSDSGSGGSSYNEQFF.

The J gene is TRBJ2-5, the V gene TRBV5-1; unclear D gene. The CDR3 consists of 13 residues. Germline V gene data show CDR1 as SGHRS and CDR2 as YFSETQ. V gave up 4 bases and J gave up 13 bases, with 20 bases separating them. CDR3 region: CASSPDGAYERYF. The CDR3 nucleotides are TGCGCCAGCAGCCCCGACGGCGCCTACGAGCGGTACTTC.